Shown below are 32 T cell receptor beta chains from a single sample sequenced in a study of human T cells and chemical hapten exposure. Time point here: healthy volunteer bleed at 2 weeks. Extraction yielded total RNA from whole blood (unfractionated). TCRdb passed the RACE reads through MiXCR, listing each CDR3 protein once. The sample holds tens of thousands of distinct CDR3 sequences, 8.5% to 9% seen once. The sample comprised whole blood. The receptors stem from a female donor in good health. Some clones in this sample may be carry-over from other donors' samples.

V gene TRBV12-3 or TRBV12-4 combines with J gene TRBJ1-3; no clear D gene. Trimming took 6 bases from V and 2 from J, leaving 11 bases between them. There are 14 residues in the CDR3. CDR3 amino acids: CASSPTGAGNTIYF. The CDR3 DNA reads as TGTGCCAGCAGCCCCACGGGAGCTGGAAACACCATATATTTT.

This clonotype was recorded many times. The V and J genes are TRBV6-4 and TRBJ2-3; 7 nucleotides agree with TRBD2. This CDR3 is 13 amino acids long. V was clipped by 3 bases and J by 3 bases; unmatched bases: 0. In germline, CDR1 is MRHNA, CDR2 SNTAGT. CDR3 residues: CASSERETDTQYF. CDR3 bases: TGTGCCAGCAGTGAGCGGGAGACAGATACGCAGTATTTT.

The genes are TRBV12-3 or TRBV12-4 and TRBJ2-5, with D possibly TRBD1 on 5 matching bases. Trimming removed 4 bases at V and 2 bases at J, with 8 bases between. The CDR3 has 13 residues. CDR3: CASSSNRQETQYF. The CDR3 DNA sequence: TGTGCCAGCAGTTCTAACAGGCAAGAGACCCAGTACTTC.

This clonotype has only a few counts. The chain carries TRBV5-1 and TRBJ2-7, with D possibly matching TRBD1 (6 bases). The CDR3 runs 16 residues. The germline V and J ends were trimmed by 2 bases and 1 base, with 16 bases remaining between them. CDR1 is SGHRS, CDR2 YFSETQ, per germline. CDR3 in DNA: TGCGCCAGCAGCTTACGCGCCGGGACACGGTCCTACGAGCAGTACTTC. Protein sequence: CASSLRAGTRSYEQYF. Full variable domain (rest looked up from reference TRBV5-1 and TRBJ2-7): KAGVTQTPRYLIKTRGQQVTLSCSPISGHRSVSWYQQTPGQGLQFLFEYFSETQRNKGNFPGRFSGRQFSNSRSEMNVSTLELGDSALYLCASSLRAGTRSYEQYFGPGTRLTVT.

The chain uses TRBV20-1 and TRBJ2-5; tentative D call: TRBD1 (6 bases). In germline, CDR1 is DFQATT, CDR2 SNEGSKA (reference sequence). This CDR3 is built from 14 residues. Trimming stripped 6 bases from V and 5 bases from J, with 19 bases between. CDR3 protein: CSAQDSLVEETQYF. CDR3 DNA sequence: TGCAGTGCCCAGGACAGCCTGGTTGAGGAGACCCAGTACTTC.

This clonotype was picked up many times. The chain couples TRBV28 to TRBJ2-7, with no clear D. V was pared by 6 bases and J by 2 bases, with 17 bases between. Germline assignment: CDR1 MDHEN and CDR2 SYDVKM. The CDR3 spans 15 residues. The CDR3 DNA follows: TGTGCCAGCAGCCCCGGTTACGGGCCAACCTACGAGCAGTACTTC. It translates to CASSPGYGPTYEQYF.

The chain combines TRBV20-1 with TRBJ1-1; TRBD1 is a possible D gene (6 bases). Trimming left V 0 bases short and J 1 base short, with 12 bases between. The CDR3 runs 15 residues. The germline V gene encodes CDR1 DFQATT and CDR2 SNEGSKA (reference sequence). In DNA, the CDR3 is TGCAGTGCTAGAGATAGGGGGGGGCAGAACACTGAAGCTTTCTTT. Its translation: CSARDRGGQNTEAFF.

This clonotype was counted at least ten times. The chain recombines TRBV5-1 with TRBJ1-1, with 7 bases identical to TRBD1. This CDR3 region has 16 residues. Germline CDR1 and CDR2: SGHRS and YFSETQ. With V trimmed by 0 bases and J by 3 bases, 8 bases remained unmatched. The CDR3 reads CASSLVGGETDTEAFF. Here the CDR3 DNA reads TGCGCCAGCAGCTTGGTAGGGGGCGAGACGGACACTGAAGCTTTCTTT. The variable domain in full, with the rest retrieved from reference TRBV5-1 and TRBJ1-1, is KAGVTQTPRYLIKTRGQQVTLSCSPISGHRSVSWYQQTPGQGLQFLFEYFSETQRNKGNFPGRFSGRQFSNSRSEMNVSTLELGDSALYLCASSLVGGETDTEAFFGQGTRLTVV.

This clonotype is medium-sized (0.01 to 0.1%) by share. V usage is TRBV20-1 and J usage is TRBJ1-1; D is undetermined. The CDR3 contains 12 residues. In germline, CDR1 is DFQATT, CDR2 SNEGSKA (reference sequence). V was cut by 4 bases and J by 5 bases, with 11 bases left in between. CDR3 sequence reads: CSAKPTETEAFF. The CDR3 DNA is TGCAGTGCTAAACCTACAGAAACTGAAGCTTTCTTT.

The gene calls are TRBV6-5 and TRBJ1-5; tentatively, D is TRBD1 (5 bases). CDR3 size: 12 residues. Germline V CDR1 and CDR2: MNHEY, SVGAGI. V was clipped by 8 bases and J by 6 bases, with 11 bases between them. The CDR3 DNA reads TGTGCCAGCGGGACGGCGCCTCAGCCCCAGCATTTT. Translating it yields CASGTAPQPQHF.

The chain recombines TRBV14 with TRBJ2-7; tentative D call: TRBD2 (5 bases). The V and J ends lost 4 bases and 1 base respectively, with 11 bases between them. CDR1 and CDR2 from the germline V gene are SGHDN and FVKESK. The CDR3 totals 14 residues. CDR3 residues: CASSRGGNSYEQYF. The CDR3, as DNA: TGTGCCAGCAGCCGCGGAGGCAATTCCTACGAGCAGTACTTC.

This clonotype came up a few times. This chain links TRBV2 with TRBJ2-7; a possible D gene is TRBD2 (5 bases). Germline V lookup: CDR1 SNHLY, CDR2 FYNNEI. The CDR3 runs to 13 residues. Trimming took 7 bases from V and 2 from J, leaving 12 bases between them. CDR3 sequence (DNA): TGTGCCAGCACTAGAGGGCTACCCTACGAGCAGTACTTC. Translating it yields CASTRGLPYEQYF.

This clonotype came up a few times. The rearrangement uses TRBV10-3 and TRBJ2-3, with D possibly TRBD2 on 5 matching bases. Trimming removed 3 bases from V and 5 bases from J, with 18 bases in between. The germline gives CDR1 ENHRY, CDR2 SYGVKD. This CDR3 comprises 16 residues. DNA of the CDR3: TGTGCCATCAGTGATGGGTCCCTCTTACGGGAAGATACGCAGTATTTT. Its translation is CAISDGSLLREDTQYF.

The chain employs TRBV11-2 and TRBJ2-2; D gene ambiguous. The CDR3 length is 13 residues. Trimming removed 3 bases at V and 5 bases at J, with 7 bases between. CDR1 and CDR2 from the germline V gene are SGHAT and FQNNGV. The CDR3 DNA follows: TGTGCCAGCAGCTTTAAGCTAACCGGGGAGCTGTTTTTT. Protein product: CASSFKLTGELFF.

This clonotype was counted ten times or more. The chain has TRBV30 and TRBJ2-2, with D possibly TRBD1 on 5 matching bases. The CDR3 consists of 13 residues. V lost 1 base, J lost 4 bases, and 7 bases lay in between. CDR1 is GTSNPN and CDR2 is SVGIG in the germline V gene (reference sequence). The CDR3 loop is CAWSARATGELFF. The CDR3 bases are TGTGCCTGGAGTGCCAGGGCCACCGGGGAGCTGTTTTTT.

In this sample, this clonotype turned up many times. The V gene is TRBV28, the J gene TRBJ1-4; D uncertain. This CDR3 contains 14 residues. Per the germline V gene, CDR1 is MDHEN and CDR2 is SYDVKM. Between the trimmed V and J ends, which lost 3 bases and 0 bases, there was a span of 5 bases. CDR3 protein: CASSLLATNEKLFF. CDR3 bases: TGTGCCAGCAGTTTGCTCGCAACTAATGAAAAACTGTTTTTT.

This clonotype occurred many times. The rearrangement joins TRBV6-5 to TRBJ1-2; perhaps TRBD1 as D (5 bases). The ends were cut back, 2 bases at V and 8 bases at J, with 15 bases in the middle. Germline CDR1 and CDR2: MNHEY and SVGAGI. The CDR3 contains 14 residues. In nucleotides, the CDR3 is TGTGCCAGCAGTTACCAGAGGGACGGGAGGGGCTACACCTTC. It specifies CASSYQRDGRGYTF.

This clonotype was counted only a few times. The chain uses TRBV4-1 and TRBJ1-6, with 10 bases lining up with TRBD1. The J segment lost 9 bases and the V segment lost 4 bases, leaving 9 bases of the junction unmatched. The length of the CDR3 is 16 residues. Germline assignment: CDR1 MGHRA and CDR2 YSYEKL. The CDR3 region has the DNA TGCGCCAGCAGCCGCGGGACAGGGGTTGACGGTTCACCCCTCCACTTT. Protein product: CASSRGTGVDGSPLHF.

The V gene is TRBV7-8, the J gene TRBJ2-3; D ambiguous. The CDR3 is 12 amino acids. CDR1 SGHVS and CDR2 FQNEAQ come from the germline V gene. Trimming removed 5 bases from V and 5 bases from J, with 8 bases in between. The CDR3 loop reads CASSPSGDTQYF. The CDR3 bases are TGTGCCAGCAGCCCTAGTGGAGATACGCAGTATTTT.

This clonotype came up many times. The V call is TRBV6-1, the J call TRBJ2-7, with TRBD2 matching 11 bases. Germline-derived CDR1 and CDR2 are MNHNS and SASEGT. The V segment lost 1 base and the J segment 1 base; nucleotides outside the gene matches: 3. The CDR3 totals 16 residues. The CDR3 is CASSEDGTSGSYEQYF. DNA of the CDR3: TGTGCCAGCAGTGAAGACGGGACTAGCGGTTCCTACGAGCAGTACTTC.

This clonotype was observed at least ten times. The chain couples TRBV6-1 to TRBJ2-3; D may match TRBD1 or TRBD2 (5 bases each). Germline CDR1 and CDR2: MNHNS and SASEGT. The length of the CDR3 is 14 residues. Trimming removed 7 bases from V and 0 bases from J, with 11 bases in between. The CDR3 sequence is CASMGTASTDTQYF. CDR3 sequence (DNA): TGTGCCAGCATGGGGACGGCTAGCACAGATACGCAGTATTTT.

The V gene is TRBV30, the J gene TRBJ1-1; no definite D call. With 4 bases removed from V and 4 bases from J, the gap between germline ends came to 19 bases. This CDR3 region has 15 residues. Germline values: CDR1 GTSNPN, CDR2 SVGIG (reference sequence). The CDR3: CAWIFADRRVTEAFF. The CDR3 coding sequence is TGTGCCTGGATTTTTGCCGACCGGAGGGTCACTGAAGCTTTCTTT.

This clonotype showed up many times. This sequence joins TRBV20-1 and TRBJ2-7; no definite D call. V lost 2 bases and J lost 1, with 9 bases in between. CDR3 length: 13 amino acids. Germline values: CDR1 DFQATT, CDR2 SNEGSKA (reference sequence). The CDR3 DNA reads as TGCAGTGCTAGATTTGGAAAATCCTACGAGCAGTACTTC. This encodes CSARFGKSYEQYF.

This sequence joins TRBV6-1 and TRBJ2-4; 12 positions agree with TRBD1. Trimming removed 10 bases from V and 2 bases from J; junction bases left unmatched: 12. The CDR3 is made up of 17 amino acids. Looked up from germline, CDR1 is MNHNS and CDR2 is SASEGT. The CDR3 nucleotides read TGTGCCATCGCCCCCGGGACAGGGGGCGCGTCCAAAAACATTCAGTACTTC. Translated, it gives CAIAPGTGGASKNIQYF.

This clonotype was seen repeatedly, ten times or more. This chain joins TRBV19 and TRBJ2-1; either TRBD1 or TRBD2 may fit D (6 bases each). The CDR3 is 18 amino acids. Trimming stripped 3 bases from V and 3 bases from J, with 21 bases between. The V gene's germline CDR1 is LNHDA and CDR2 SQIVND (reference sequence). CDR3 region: CASSIARERGLIYNEQFF. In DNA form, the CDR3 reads TGTGCCAGTAGTATCGCTCGTGAACGGGGGCTGATCTACAATGAGCAGTTCTTC. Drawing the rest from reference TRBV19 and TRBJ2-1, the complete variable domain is DGGITQSPKYLFRKEGQNVTLSCEQNLNHDAMYWYRQDPGQGLRLIYYSQIVNDFQKGDIAEGYSVSREKKESFPLTVTSAQKNPTAFYLCASSIARERGLIYNEQFFGPGTRLTVL.

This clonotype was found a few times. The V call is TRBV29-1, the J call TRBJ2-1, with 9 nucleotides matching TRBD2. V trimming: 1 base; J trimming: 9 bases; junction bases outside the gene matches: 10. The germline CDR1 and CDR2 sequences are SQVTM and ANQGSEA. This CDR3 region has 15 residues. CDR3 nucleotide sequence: TGCAGCGTTGAAGTGAGTAGCGGGAGTCAGTTTGAGCAGTTCTTC. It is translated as CSVEVSSGSQFEQFF.

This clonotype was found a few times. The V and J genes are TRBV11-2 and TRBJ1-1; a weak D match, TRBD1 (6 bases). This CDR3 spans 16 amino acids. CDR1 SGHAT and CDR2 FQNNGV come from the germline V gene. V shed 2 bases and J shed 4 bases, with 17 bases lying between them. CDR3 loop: CASSLRSWGASTEAFF. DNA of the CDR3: TGTGCCAGCAGCTTAAGAAGTTGGGGGGCTAGCACTGAAGCTTTCTTT. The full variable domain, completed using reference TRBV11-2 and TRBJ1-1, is EAGVAQSPRYKIIEKRQSVAFWCNPISGHATLYWYQQILGQGPKLLIQFQNNGVVDDSQLPKDRFSAERLKGVDSTLKIQPAKLEDSAVYLCASSLRSWGASTEAFFGQGTRLTVV.

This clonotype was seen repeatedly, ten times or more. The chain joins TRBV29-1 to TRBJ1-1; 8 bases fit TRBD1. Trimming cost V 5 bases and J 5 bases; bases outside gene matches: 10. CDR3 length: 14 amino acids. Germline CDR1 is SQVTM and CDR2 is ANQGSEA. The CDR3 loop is CSVKKGQGQTEAFF. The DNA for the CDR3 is TGCAGCGTTAAGAAAGGACAGGGCCAAACTGAAGCTTTCTTT.

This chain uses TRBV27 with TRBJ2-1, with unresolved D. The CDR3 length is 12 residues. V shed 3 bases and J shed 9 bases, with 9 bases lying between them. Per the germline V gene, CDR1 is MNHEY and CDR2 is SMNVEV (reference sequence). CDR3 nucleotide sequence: TGTGCCAGCAGTTTTCCGTCGAGTGAGCAGTTCTTC. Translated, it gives CASSFPSSEQFF.

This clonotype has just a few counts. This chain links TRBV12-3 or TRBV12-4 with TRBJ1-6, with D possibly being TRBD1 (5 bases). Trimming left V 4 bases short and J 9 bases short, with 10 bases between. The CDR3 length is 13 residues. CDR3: CASSYTDSSPLHF. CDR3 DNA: TGTGCCAGCAGTTATACAGACAGTTCACCCCTCCACTTT.

The CDR3 region is CASSLGLARTDTQYF. The DNA of the CDR3 is TGTGCCAGCAGCTTAGGGCTTGCCCGCACAGATACGCAGTATTTT. V is TRBV7-2 and J is TRBJ2-3; D gene unclear. The CDR3 covers 15 residues. CDR1 SGHTA and CDR2 FQGNSA come from the germline V gene. Trimming took 1 base from V and 1 from J, leaving 9 bases between them.

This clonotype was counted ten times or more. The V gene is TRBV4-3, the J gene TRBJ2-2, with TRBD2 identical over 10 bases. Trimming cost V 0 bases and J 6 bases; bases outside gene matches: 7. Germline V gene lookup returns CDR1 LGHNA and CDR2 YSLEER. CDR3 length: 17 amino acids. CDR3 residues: CASSQDRGGLASGELFF. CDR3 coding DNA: TGCGCCAGCAGCCAAGATAGAGGGGGACTAGCGTCCGGGGAGCTGTTTTTT.